These 30 T cell receptor beta chains share one sample of origin, sequenced in a study of blood T cell repertoires in COVID-19 (dated by TCRdb to the early 2020s). Library generation was performed with the immunoSEQ multiplex PCR assay. Drawn from immuneACCESS, this table holds only the in-frame rearrangements with V and J called that TCRdb kept. Clones are partly lost; checked studies trace under half to an unresolved V gene and leave the rest unexplained. The sample table contains approximately 300,000 clones; only one count was recorded for roughly four fifths of them. The ten largest clones add up to 15% to 19% of the sample. Sequencing was performed on peripheral blood. The receptor set was obtained from a person aged 70 to 85 with COVID-19, enrolled during active disease.

This clone was counted between two and nine times. V usage is TRBV5-1 and J usage is TRBJ2-2, with 10 positions matching TRBD2. The CDR3 runs to 18 residues. Per the germline V gene, CDR1 is SGHRS and CDR2 is YFSETQ. Trimming took 4 bases from V and 0 from J; bases not matched to a gene: 9. CDR3 sequence reads: CASSLGLAAGSNTGELFF. The CDR3 DNA sequence: TGCGCCAGCAGCCTAGGACTAGCGGCTGGATCGAACACCGGGGAGCTGTTTTTT. Full variable domain (outside the CDR3, taken from reference TRBV5-1 and TRBJ2-2): KAGVTQTPRYLIKTRGQQVTLSCSPISGHRSVSWYQQTPGQGLQFLFEYFSETQRNKGNFPGRFSGRQFSNSRSEMNVSTLELGDSALYLCASSLGLAAGSNTGELFFGEGSRLTVL.

On this clone itself: This likely traces to a read error, being one base from a far larger clone. This chain connects TRBV6-5 to TRBJ2-7; 8 positions agree with TRBD1. The CDR3 has 13 residues. V was pared by 4 bases and J by 5 bases, with 4 bases of the junction left unmatched. Germline CDR1 reads MNHEY; CDR2 reads SVGAGI. For the CDR3, the DNA is TGTGCCAGCAGTTTTGCAGGGGGCGACGAGCAGTACTTC. Translated: CASSFAGGDEQYF.

The chain links TRBV27 to TRBJ1-2, with TRBD1 identical over 8 bases. After removal of 9 bases from V and 9 bases from J, the junction contained 6 bases not matched to a gene. Germline lookup yields CDR1 MNHEY and CDR2 SMNVEV (reference sequence). This CDR3 is 11 amino acids long. CDR3 in DNA: TGTGCCAGGCGGACAGGGAGGAGCTACACCTTC. This codes for CARRTGRSYTF.

The chain couples TRBV20-1 to TRBJ2-3; tentatively, D is TRBD2 (6 bases). Trimming pared 3 bases from V and 3 bases from J, leaving 10 bases between. This CDR3 contains 13 residues. Germline V gives CDR1 DFQATT, CDR2 SNEGSKA (reference sequence). In DNA, the CDR3 is TGCAGTGCTAGTTCGGGGGAAACAGATACGCAGTATTTT. This gives the protein CSASSGETDTQYF.

This sequence joins TRBV30 and TRBJ1-2, with 10 bases lining up with TRBD1. This CDR3 has 17 residues. J gave up 0 bases and V 1 base, and 8 bases lay outside the gene matches. The germline V gene encodes CDR1 GTSNPN and CDR2 SVGIG (reference sequence). As DNA, the CDR3 is TGTGCCTGGAGTGCCCCTCGAGGGACAGGGGCTAACTATGGCTACACCTTC. Translating gives CAWSAPRGTGANYGYTF. The full variable domain, rest sourced from reference TRBV30 and TRBJ1-2, is SQTIHQWPATLVQPVGSPLSLECTVEGTSNPNLYWYRQAAGRGLQLLFYSVGIGQISSEVPQNLSASRPQDRQFILSSKKLLLSDSGFYLCAWSAPRGTGANYGYTFGSGTRLTVV.

V and J are TRBV4-1 and TRBJ1-1, with 7 bases identical to TRBD1. The CDR3 runs to 14 residues. The germline V gene has CDR1 MGHRA and CDR2 YSYEKL. With 3 bases clipped from V and 4 bases from J, the junction kept 5 bases outside the gene matches. The chain's CDR3 is CASSQRQGSTEAFF. CDR3 nucleotides: TGCGCCAGCAGCCAGAGACAGGGCAGCACTGAAGCTTTCTTT.

The chain employs TRBV20-1 and TRBJ1-4; the D is unclear. This CDR3 has 13 residues. Trimming took off 3 bases at V and 4 bases at J, with 9 bases between the two ends. CDR1 and CDR2 from the germline V gene are DFQATT and SNEGSKA (reference sequence). The DNA of the CDR3 is TGCAGTGCTAGTAGGCAGGTTAATGAAAAACTGTTTTTT. Translated: CSASRQVNEKLFF.

CDR3 protein: CASSQVSGSHEKLFF. Written as DNA, the CDR3 is TGTGCCAGCAGCCAAGTTTCAGGATCCCATGAAAAACTGTTTTTT. The rearrangement uses TRBV3-1 (or the pseudogene TRBV3-2) and TRBJ1-4; D not resolved. The CDR3 is 15 amino acids. CDR1 is LGHDT and CDR2 is YNNKEL in the germline V gene (reference sequence). V shed 1 base and J shed 6 bases, with 12 bases lying between them.

This clone has only a few counts. CDR3 amino acids: CASSESTSPLTGELFF. The CDR3 nucleotides read TGTGCCAGCAGCGAATCAACTAGCCCTCTTACCGGGGAGCTGTTTTTT. J is TRBJ2-2 and V is TRBV7-3, with D maybe TRBD2 (6 bases). This CDR3 contains 16 residues. With 5 bases removed from V and 5 bases from J, the gap between germline ends came to 18 bases. Germline V gives CDR1 SGHTA, CDR2 FQGTGA.

The chain links TRBV5-1 to TRBJ2-3, with 9 nucleotides matching TRBD2. Germline CDR1 reads SGHRS; CDR2 reads YFSETQ. Trimming at V came to 1 base and at J to 4 bases, leaving 4 bases not matched to a gene. The length of the CDR3 is 15 residues. DNA of the CDR3: TGCGCCAGCAGCTTGTCTAGCGGGGACCCAGATACGCAGTATTTT. As protein: CASSLSSGDPDTQYF.

The CDR3 sequence: CASSLWKGPRGGPGTQPQHF. In DNA form, the CDR3 reads TGTGCCAGCAGTTTATGGAAGGGTCCTCGGGGGGGCCCGGGAACTCAGCCCCAGCATTTT. This chain links TRBV28 with TRBJ1-5, with D possibly matching TRBD1 (6 bases). Germline lookup yields CDR1 MDHEN and CDR2 SYDVKM. The CDR3 loop spans 20 amino acids. V dropped 0 bases and J dropped 6 bases, with 27 bases sitting between them. Complete variable domain (other parts from reference TRBV28 and TRBJ1-5): DVKVTQSSRYLVKRTGEKVFLECVQDMDHENMFWYRQDPGLGLRLIYFSYDVKMKEKGDIPEGYSVSREKKERFSLILESASTNQTSMYLCASSLWKGPRGGPGTQPQHFGDGTRLSIL.

V and J are TRBV19 and TRBJ1-1; D is uncertain. The V gene's germline CDR1 is LNHDA and CDR2 SQIVND (reference sequence). Trimming left V 5 bases short and J 11 bases short, with 12 bases between. The CDR3 is 11 residues long. The CDR3 DNA reads TGTGCCAGTAGTCCAGGACTGGAGGCTTTCTTT. Its protein product is CASSPGLEAFF.

The chain links TRBV18 to TRBJ2-3; 14 positions match TRBD2. Trimming took 5 bases from V and 5 from J; bases not matched to a gene: 9. Germline CDR1 KGHSH, CDR2 LQKENI. There are 17 residues in the CDR3. The CDR3 loop reads CASSSSTSGRAKDTQYF. CDR3 bases: TGTGCCAGCTCATCCTCGACTAGCGGGAGGGCCAAAGATACGCAGTATTTT.

The CDR3 DNA is TGTGCCAGCAGCTTAGGCAGGGGGGAGCGCACCGGGGAGCTGTTTTTT. Translated: CASSLGRGERTGELFF. This rearrangement joins TRBV7-2 to TRBJ2-2; D may be TRBD1 (7 bases). With 1 base removed from V and 4 bases from J, the gap between germline ends came to 13 bases. The CDR3 extends over 16 amino acids. Germline CDR1 SGHTA, CDR2 FQGNSA.

This clone occurred a few times. This sequence joins TRBV9 and TRBJ2-2; 7 bases match TRBD1. The CDR3 has 17 amino acids. Germline V lookup: CDR1 SGDLS, CDR2 YYNGEE. The V and J ends lost 4 bases and 4 bases, in that order; junction bases with no gene match: 13. Here the CDR3 DNA reads TGTGCCAGCAGCCCCACCTGGACAGGACTTACCACCGGGGAGCTGTTTTTT. As protein: CASSPTWTGLTTGELFF.

This clone has only one observation. The chain combines TRBV19 with TRBJ1-2; 8 positions match TRBD1. Germline V gene data show CDR1 as LNHDA and CDR2 as SQIVND (reference sequence). CDR3 size: 14 residues. Losses at the gene ends were 5 bases for V and 2 bases for J; bases not matched to a gene: 4. The CDR3 DNA sequence: TGTGCCAGTAGTGAATACAGGGGGAACTATGGCTACACCTTC. Its protein product is CASSEYRGNYGYTF.

The J gene is TRBJ2-5, the V gene TRBV7-6; D might be TRBD1 (6 bases). This CDR3 is built from 15 residues. The V and J ends lost 4 bases and 2 bases respectively, with 14 bases between them. CDR1 is SGHVS, CDR2 FNYEAQ, per germline. DNA of the CDR3: TGTGCCAGCAGCTCAACGGACAGATCACAAGAGACCCAGTACTTC. As protein: CASSSTDRSQETQYF.

The chain couples TRBV7-2 to TRBJ2-3, with 8 bases lining up with TRBD2. The germline CDR1 and CDR2 sequences are SGHTA and FQGNSA. The CDR3 runs 18 residues. Trimming took 1 base from V and 2 from J; bases not matched to a gene: 11. The CDR3 sequence is CASSLGPPAGGPTDTQYF. In DNA form, the CDR3 reads TGTGCCAGCAGCTTAGGACCCCCCGCGGGAGGACCCACAGATACGCAGTATTTT.

This chain links TRBV4-1 with TRBJ2-1; D is unclear. Trimming stripped 3 bases from V and 5 bases from J, with 14 bases between. This CDR3 is 15 amino acids long. CDR1 and CDR2 (germline): MGHRA, YSYEKL. Written as DNA, the CDR3 is TGCGCCAGCAGCCATGACTCCGGAGCCCACAATGAGCAGTTCTTC. Translating it yields CASSHDSGAHNEQFF.

The table lists this clone with a few counts. The chain recombines TRBV7-6 with TRBJ1-6; 8 bases match TRBD1. J lost 7 bases, V lost 0 bases, and 8 bases had no gene match. CDR3 size: 17 residues. Germline V lookup: CDR1 SGHVS, CDR2 FNYEAQ. The CDR3 protein is CASSLASGQAQNSPLHF. The CDR3 bases are TGTGCCAGCAGCTTAGCATCGGGACAGGCCCAAAATTCACCCCTCCACTTT.

The chain links TRBV11-2 to TRBJ2-3; possibly TRBD1 for D (6 bases). The CDR3 has 15 amino acids. V lost 1 base and J lost 2, with 10 bases in between. Germline CDR1 and CDR2: SGHAT and FQNNGV. The DNA for the CDR3 is TGTGCCAGCAGCTTAGGCCAGGGGACCACAGATACGCAGTATTTT. It yields the protein CASSLGQGTTDTQYF.

This chain joins TRBV27 and TRBJ1-4; unclear D gene. CDR1 MNHEY and CDR2 SMNVEV come from the germline V gene (reference sequence). The CDR3 has 14 amino acids. Trimming stripped 3 bases from V and 11 bases from J, with 16 bases between. CDR3 nucleotide sequence: TGTGCCAGCAGTTTGGTCGGAGGCTTTGCGAAACTGTTTTTT. This gives the protein CASSLVGGFAKLFF.

This CDR3 reads CASSPSEGFAYGYTF. For the CDR3, the DNA is TGCGCCAGCAGCCCCTCGGAGGGGTTCGCCTATGGCTACACCTTC. This rearrangement joins TRBV4-1 to TRBJ1-2; D may be TRBD1 (5 bases). V was shortened by 4 bases and J by 4 bases, with 16 bases between the two germline ends. CDR3 length: 15 amino acids. CDR1 is MGHRA, CDR2 YSYEKL, per germline.

The CDR3 protein is CASSGSSTDTQYF. CDR3 sequence (DNA): TGTGCCAGCAGCGGGAGTAGCACAGATACGCAGTATTTT. This chain connects TRBV4-2 to TRBJ2-3; TRBD2 might be the D (5 bases). Trimming took off 5 bases at V and 0 bases at J, with 6 bases between the two ends. Germline assignment: CDR1 LGHNA and CDR2 YNFKEQ. The CDR3 runs to 13 residues.

The chain employs TRBV6-1 and TRBJ2-1, with TRBD1 matching over 7 bases. Germline trimming cut 4 bases from V and 8 bases from J; bases unmatched to any gene: 14. The CDR3 covers 16 residues. Germline V lookup: CDR1 MNHNS, CDR2 SASEGT. CDR3 residues: CASSVRDSEFVDEQFF. CDR3 DNA: TGTGCCAGCAGTGTCCGGGACAGCGAGTTCGTCGATGAGCAGTTCTTC.

This clone was detected only once. The V and J genes are TRBV6-5 and TRBJ1-1, with D possibly matching TRBD1 (5 bases). V was trimmed by 4 bases and J by 3 bases, leaving 15 bases between them. This CDR3 has 15 residues. Germline CDR1 is MNHEY and CDR2 is SVGAGI. DNA of the CDR3: TGTGCCAGCAGTTCACCTCAGGGTTTGGACACTGAAGCTTTCTTT. Protein sequence: CASSSPQGLDTEAFF.

The chain combines TRBV24-1 with TRBJ1-2; D perhaps matches TRBD1 (5 bases). CDR1 is KGHDR, CDR2 SFDVKD, per germline. This CDR3 comprises 14 residues. Trimming left V 5 bases short and J 8 bases short, with 17 bases between. The CDR3 coding sequence is TGTGCCACCAGTGTCCCGGGGACCGGGGGGGGCTACACCTTC. This sequence encodes CATSVPGTGGGYTF.

The chain employs TRBV6-1 and TRBJ2-5; 9 positions match TRBD2. The length of the CDR3 is 15 residues. The germline V gene encodes CDR1 MNHNS and CDR2 SASEGT. V shed 2 bases, J shed 5 bases, and the junction held 6 bases outside the gene matches. CDR3 sequence: CASSELAGFGETQYF. CDR3 coding DNA: TGTGCCAGCAGTGAACTAGCGGGGTTTGGGGAGACCCAGTACTTC.

This sequence joins TRBV7-3 and TRBJ2-5, with D maybe TRBD2 (6 bases). V was shortened by 5 bases and J by 3 bases, with 13 bases between the two germline ends. Germline CDR1 reads SGHTA; CDR2 reads FQGTGA. This CDR3 has 14 amino acids. CDR3 region: CASSPSGREETQYF. The CDR3 coding sequence is TGTGCCAGCAGCCCCAGCGGGCGGGAAGAGACCCAGTACTTC.

The genes are TRBV28 and TRBJ1-5, with 8 bases identical to TRBD1. With 5 bases clipped from V and 7 bases from J, the junction kept 10 bases outside the gene matches. The CDR3 totals 15 residues. Germline values: CDR1 MDHEN, CDR2 SYDVKM. The CDR3, as DNA: TGTGCCAGCAGTAGCCTGACAGGGGCTGGACAGCCCCAGCATTTT. It translates to CASSSLTGAGQPQHF.